This is a list of T cell receptor beta chains from one sample in a study of cytomegalovirus exposure and HLA in healthy donors. Repertoires were generated with immunoSEQ multiplex PCR, while TCRdb's copy carries only in-frame clones and drops some. The table lists over 150,000 clones, around 75% of them singletons, with over 2.5% in the top ten. The sequenced sample consisted of PBMCs. The receptor set was obtained from a male donor in good health and CMV-seronegative. CDR3s include the opening cysteine and the closing phenylalanine or tryptophan. D genes are given only for firm matches. The size field is filled for only some rows; it gives once, few, many or a size class.

TGTGCCAGCAGTCCGCGAAAAGAGCAGTACTTC,CASSPRKEQYF,TRBJ2-7,-,-,TRBV28
TGTGCCAGCAGGTCGGACGGCAGGGAAGATTCACCCCTCCACTTT,CASRSDGREDSPLHF,TRBJ1-6,few,-,TRBV28
TGCGCCAGCAGCTGGGGACTAGCGGGAGCGGAAGAGACCCAGTACTTC,CASSWGLAGAEETQYF,TRBJ2-5,-,TRBD2,TRBV5-1
TGTGCCAGTAGTATAGGGCGACACGACACTGAAGCTTTCTTT,CASSIGRHDTEAFF,TRBJ1-1,once,-,TRBV19
TGTGCCTGGAGTCTCTCAGGGGTAGATCAGCCCCAGCATTTT,CAWSLSGVDQPQHF,TRBJ1-5,-,-,TRBV30
TGTGCCAGCAGTTCAACTACGGAAGAGCAGTACTTC,CASSSTTEEQYF,TRBJ2-7,-,-,TRBV28
TGTGCCAGCAGTTTATTACCCGAGTGGAACACTGAAGCTTTCTTT,CASSLLPEWNTEAFF,TRBJ1-1,-,-,TRBV28
TGTGCCAGCAGCTTCGACGAGCAGTACTTC,CASSFDEQYF,TRBJ2-7,-,-,TRBV11-2
TGTGCCAGCAGTTTTTTAGCGGGAGGGTATACAGATACGCAGTATTTT,CASSFLAGGYTDTQYF,TRBJ2-3,once,TRBD2,TRBV6-5
TGTGCCAGCAGGGTACAGGGGCCATACAATGAGCAGTTCTTC,CASRVQGPYNEQFF,TRBJ2-1,-,TRBD1,TRBV27
TGTGCCAGCAGTGAACAGGGCCCCTACAATGAGCAGTTCTTC,CASSEQGPYNEQFF,TRBJ2-1,-,-,TRBV2
TGTGCCAGCAGTACAAACGGGGGTAGCACAGATACGCAGTATTTT,CASSTNGGSTDTQYF,TRBJ2-3,-,-,TRBV28
TGTGCCAGCAAAGTACAGGGGGCACAGTATCAGCCCCAGCATTTT,CASKVQGAQYQPQHF,TRBJ1-5,-,TRBD1,TRBV28
TGTGCCATCAGTGTCCTGGGGGCCGTTTTCACCGGGGAGCTGTTTTTT,CAISVLGAVFTGELFF,TRBJ2-2,once,-,TRBV10-3
TGTGCCAGCAGCTTAGCTGCGGGTAATGAGCAGTTCTTC,CASSLAAGNEQFF,TRBJ2-1,-,-,TRBV11-2
TGTGCCAGCAGTTATCGGAGGGGGGGGTCGACTGAAGCTTTCTTT,CASSYRRGGSTEAFF,TRBJ1-1,-,-,TRBV28
TGTGCCAGCATTCCGGACAGGGGAAAGAGTAGCAATCAGCCCCAGCATTTT,CASIPDRGKSSNQPQHF,TRBJ1-5,-,TRBD1,TRBV28
TGTGCCAGCAGCTTAAGGGCCCTCGGGGGGGCCCCCACAGATACGCAGTATTTT,CASSLRALGGAPTDTQYF,TRBJ2-3,-,TRBD2,TRBV7-3
TGTGCCTGGAGTGTATCCCCGGGACAGGGTCATAGCAATCAGCCCCAGCATTTT,CAWSVSPGQGHSNQPQHF,TRBJ1-5,-,TRBD1,TRBV30
TGTGCCAGCAGCTTTACAGGAGACTCTGGAAACACCATATATTTT,CASSFTGDSGNTIYF,TRBJ1-3,-,-,TRBV7-2
TGTGCCAGCAGTGTAGACAGGGACTATGGCTACACCTTC,CASSVDRDYGYTF,TRBJ1-2,-,TRBD1,TRBV28
TGTGCCAGCAGCAAACAGGTTGACTATGGCTACACCTTC,CASSKQVDYGYTF,TRBJ1-2,-,-,TRBV5-4
TGTGCCTGGGACCCCACCCGGAGTGCGCTGAACACTGAAGCTTTCTTT,CAWDPTRSALNTEAFF,TRBJ1-1,-,-,TRBV30
TGTGCCAGCAGCGCTCAGGGAAATAGCAATCAGCCCCAGCATTTT,CASSAQGNSNQPQHF,TRBJ1-5,-,-,TRBV9
TGTGCCAGCAGCCATCTTACTAGCGGGAATTACACCGGGGAGCTGTTTTTT,CASSHLTSGNYTGELFF,TRBJ2-2,-,TRBD2,TRBV13
TGTGCCAGCAGCCGCCAAGAGACCCAGTACTTC,CASSRQETQYF,TRBJ2-5,-,-,TRBV6-1
TGTGCCAGCAGTAGCGACAGGGTCCCTGGAAACACCATATATTTT,CASSSDRVPGNTIYF,TRBJ1-3,once,TRBD1,TRBV27
TGTGCCAGCTCACCACTCAGCTCGGGGGAGCAGTACTTC,CASSPLSSGEQYF,TRBJ2-7,-,-,TRBV18
TGTGCCAGCCCCCCTCAAACCCGGACAGTCTCCTATAATTCACCCCTCCACTTT,CASPPQTRTVSYNSPLHF,TRBJ1-6,-,-,TRBV27
TGTGCCAGCAGGAGAGCGGGGGGGTACAATGAGCAGTTCTTC,CASRRAGGYNEQFF,TRBJ2-1,-,TRBD2,TRBV4-2
TGCGCCAGCCGAGTAGAGGGATCAGATACGCAGTATTTT,CASRVEGSDTQYF,TRBJ2-3,once,-,TRBV5-1
TGTGCCAGCACGGGGAGTACCTACGAGCAGTACTTC,CASTGSTYEQYF,TRBJ2-7,once,-,TRBV6-1
TGTGCCAGCACCGCTAGTAGGCACAATGGCTACACCTTC,CASTASRHNGYTF,TRBJ1-2,-,-,TRBV28
TGTGCCAGCAGTTACTCCATTCGAGAGGGGAGGGCTTTCTTT,CASSYSIREGRAFF,TRBJ1-1,-,-,TRBV6-5
TGTGCCAGCAGGGGAGACAGGGTGGTCGGAGGCTACACCTTC,CASRGDRVVGGYTF,TRBJ1-2,-,TRBD1,TRBV27
TGTGCCAGCTCGCCTCTGGGGCCCAATGAGCAGTTCTTC,CASSPLGPNEQFF,TRBJ2-1,-,-,TRBV11-2
TGTGCCAGCAGTGGAGGGAGCTCCTATAATTCACCCCTCCACTTT,CASSGGSSYNSPLHF,TRBJ1-6,-,-,TRBV28
TGTGCCAGCAGCCGCGGGGGCTACGAGCAGTACTTC,CASSRGGYEQYF,TRBJ2-7,-,TRBD2,TRBV27
TGTGCCAGCAGTGAAGGACGGGTGAGCTCCTATAATTCACCCCTCCACTTT,CASSEGRVSSYNSPLHF,TRBJ1-6,-,-,TRBV6-1
TGTGCCAGCAGTCTGACAGCCTTCTACGAGCAGTACTTC,CASSLTAFYEQYF,TRBJ2-7,-,-,TRBV28
TGTGCCAGCGCCTCAAAGGGACAAAACTACGAGCAGTACTTC,CASASKGQNYEQYF,TRBJ2-7,-,-,TRBV9
TGTGCCAGCAGCCCGGGGGTAACTGAAGCTTTCTTT,CASSPGVTEAFF,TRBJ1-1,-,-,TRBV4-2
TGTGCCAGCAGCTTAGTAGCGTCCGTCTCCTACAATGAGCAGTTCTTC,CASSLVASVSYNEQFF,TRBJ2-1,-,-,TRBV7-8
TGTGCCAGCAGCCCACAGCGGGAGAGCTCCTACGAGCAGTACTTC,CASSPQRESSYEQYF,TRBJ2-7,-,TRBD2,TRBV5-4
TGTGCCAGCAGCCCAGGGATACGCTACGAGCAGTACTTC,CASSPGIRYEQYF,TRBJ2-7,-,-,TRBV27
TGCGCCAGCAGCCCCCAGCAACTGGCGGACACTGAAGCTTTCTTT,CASSPQQLADTEAFF,TRBJ1-1,once,-,TRBV4-1
TGTGCCAGCAGTTACTCTAAAACAGGGGGAGTCTATGGCTACACCTTC,CASSYSKTGGVYGYTF,TRBJ1-2,-,TRBD1,TRBV6-5
TGTGCCAGCAGTTTAGGGGCAGGGGGTAATCAGCCCCAGCATTTT,CASSLGAGGNQPQHF,TRBJ1-5,-,TRBD1,TRBV28
TGCGCCAGCAGCCAAGGGGACAGGGGGGGTGATGGCTACACCTTC,CASSQGDRGGDGYTF,TRBJ1-2,few,TRBD1,TRBV4-1
TGTGCCAGCAGCTTAGATCCGGGGATTAAGGAGACCCAGTACTTC,CASSLDPGIKETQYF,TRBJ2-5,few,-,TRBV11-2
TGTTCCAGCAGCTACGAGGACAGGGGGGTAGATGAGCAGTTCTTC,CSSSYEDRGVDEQFF,TRBJ2-1,once,TRBD1,TRBV7-9